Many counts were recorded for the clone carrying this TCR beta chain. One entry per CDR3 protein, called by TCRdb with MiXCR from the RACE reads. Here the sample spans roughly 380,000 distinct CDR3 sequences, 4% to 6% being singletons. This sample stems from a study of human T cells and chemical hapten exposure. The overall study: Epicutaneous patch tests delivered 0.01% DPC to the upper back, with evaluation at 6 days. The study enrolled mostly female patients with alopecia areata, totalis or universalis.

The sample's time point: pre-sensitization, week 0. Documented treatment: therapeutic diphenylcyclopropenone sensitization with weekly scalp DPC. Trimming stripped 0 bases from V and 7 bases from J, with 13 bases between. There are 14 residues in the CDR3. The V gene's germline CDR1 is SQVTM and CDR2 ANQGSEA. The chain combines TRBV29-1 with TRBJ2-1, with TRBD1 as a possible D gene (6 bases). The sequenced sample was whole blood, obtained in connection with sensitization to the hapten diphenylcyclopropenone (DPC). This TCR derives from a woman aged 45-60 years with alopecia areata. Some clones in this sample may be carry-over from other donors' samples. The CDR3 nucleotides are TGCAGCGTTGAAGATCTAAAGGGGGTAAATGAGCAGTTCTTC. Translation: CSVEDLKGVNEQFF.